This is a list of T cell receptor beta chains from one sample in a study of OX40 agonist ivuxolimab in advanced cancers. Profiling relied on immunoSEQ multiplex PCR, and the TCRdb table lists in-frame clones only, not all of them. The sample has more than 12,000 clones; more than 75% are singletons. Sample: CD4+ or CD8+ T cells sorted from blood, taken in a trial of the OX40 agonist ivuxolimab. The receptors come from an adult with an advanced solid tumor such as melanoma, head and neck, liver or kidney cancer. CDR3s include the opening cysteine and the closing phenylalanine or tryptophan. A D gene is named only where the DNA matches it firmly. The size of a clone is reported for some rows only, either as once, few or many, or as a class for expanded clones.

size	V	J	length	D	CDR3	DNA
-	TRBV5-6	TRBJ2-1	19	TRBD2	CASSPGEAGGPFASNEQFF	TGTGCCAGCAGCCCCGGGGAAGCGGGGGGGCCCTTCGCTAGCAATGAGCAGTTCTTC
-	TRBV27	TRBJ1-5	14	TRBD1	CASSNQGARQPQHF	TGTGCCAGCAGCAATCAGGGGGCGCGTCAGCCCCAGCATTTT
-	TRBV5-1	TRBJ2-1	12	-	CASSLERQLQFF	TGCGCCAGCAGCTTGGAGAGACAGCTCCAGTTCTTC
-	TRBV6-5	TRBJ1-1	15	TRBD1	CASSMGQSLNTEAFF	TGTGCCAGCAGTATGGGACAGAGCCTAAACACTGAAGCTTTCTTT
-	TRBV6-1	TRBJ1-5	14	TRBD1	CASRPTGRNQPQHF	TGTGCCAGCAGACCGACAGGGCGAAATCAGCCCCAGCATTTT
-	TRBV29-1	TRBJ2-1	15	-	CSVETLLAEYNEQFF	TGCAGCGTTGAGACGTTACTAGCAGAGTACAATGAGCAGTTCTTC
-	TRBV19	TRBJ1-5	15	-	CASSQWGAGNQPQHF	TGTGCCAGCAGTCAGTGGGGGGCGGGCAATCAGCCCCAGCATTTT
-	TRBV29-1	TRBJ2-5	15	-	CSVAGDGRIEETQYF	TGCAGCGTTGCTGGGGACGGCAGAATAGAAGAGACCCAGTACTTC
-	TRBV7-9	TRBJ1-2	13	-	CASSLGEFYGYTF	TGTGCCAGCAGCTTAGGGGAGTTCTATGGCTACACCTTC
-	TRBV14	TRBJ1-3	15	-	CASSHPGLSGNTIYF	TGTGCCAGCAGCCACCCAGGGCTCTCTGGAAACACCATATATTTT
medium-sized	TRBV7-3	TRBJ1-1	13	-	CASSFFDRTEAFF	TGTGCCAGCAGCTTTTTTGACAGGACTGAAGCTTTCTTT
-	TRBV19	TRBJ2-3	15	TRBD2	CASSIVSGGTDTQYF	TGTGCCAGTAGTATAGTTAGCGGGGGCACAGATACGCAGTATTTT
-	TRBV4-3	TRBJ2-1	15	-	CASSLDTGDGNEQFF	TGCGCCAGCAGCCTAGACACTGGAGACGGCAATGAGCAGTTCTTC
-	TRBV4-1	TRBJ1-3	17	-	CASSQIADSESGNTIYF	TGCGCCAGCAGCCAAATCGCCGACAGCGAGTCTGGAAACACCATATATTTT
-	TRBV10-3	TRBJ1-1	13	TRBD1	CATGTGPNTEAFF	TGTGCCACAGGGACAGGGCCAAACACTGAAGCTTTCTTT
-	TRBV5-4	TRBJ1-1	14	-	CASSFIGEVVKLFF	TGTGCCAGCAGCTTTATAGGGGAGGTGGTGAAGCTTTTCTTT
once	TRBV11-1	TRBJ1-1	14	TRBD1	CASSRQGGSTEAFF	TGTGCCAGCAGCCGACAGGGAGGGAGCACTGAAGCTTTCTTT
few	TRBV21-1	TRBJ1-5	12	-	CASPKEGQPQHF	TGTGCCAGCCCGAAAGAAGGTCAGCCCCAGCATTTT
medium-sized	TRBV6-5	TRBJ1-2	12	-	CASSGSGDGYTF	TGTGCCAGCAGTGGCTCAGGGGATGGCTACACCTTC
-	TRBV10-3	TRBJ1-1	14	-	CAISDIRLNTEAFF	TGTGCCATCAGTGATATCCGTTTGAACACTGAAGCTTTCTTT
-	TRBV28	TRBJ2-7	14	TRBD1	CASRADRGLYEQYF	TGTGCCAGCAGGGCCGACAGGGGGCTCTACGAGCAGTACTTC
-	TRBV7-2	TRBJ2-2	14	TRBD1	CASRGQGNTGELFF	TGTGCCAGCAGGGGACAGGGTAACACCGGGGAGCTGTTTTTT
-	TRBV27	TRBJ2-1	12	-	CASSLYRDEQFF	TGTGCCAGCAGTCTCTACAGGGATGAGCAGTTCTTC
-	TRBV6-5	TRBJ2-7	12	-	CASSYSGVEQYF	TGTGCCAGCAGTTACTCTGGGGTTGAGCAGTACTTC
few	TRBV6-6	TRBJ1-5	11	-	CASTHNQPQHF	TGTGCCAGCACCCACAATCAGCCCCAGCATTTT
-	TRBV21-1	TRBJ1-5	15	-	CASSVYFGGNQPQHF	TGTGCCAGCAGCGTCTATTTTGGCGGCAATCAGCCCCAGCATTTT
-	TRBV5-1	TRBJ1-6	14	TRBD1	CASSFGQGNSPLHF	TGCGCCAGCAGCTTTGGACAGGGTAATTCACCCCTCCACTTT
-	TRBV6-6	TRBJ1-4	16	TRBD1	CASSLDRGAINEKLFF	TGTGCCAGCAGCCTTGACAGGGGCGCAATTAATGAAAAACTGTTTTTT
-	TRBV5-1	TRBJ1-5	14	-	CASSWMGMDQPQHF	TGCGCCAGCAGCTGGATGGGGATGGATCAGCCCCAGCATTTT
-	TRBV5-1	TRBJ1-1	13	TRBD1	CASSETGDTEAFF	TGCGCCAGCAGCGAGACAGGGGACACTGAAGCTTTCTTT
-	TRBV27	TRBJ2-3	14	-	CASSPWGSTDTQYF	TGTGCCAGCAGTCCCTGGGGCAGCACAGATACGCAGTATTTT
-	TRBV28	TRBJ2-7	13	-	CASSDQGSHEQYF	TGTGCCAGCAGCGATCAGGGTTCCCACGAGCAGTACTTC
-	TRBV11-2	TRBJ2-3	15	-	CASSLGGLGWDTQYF	TGTGCCAGCAGCTTAGGTGGGTTAGGCTGGGATACGCAGTATTTT
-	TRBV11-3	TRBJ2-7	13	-	CASRDGYSYEQYF	TGTGCCAGCAGGGACGGTTACTCCTACGAGCAGTACTTC
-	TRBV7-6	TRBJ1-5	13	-	CASSLGPRQPQHF	TGTGCCAGCAGCTTAGGTCCCAGACAGCCCCAGCATTTT
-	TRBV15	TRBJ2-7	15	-	CATSAGESASYEQYF	TGTGCCACCAGCGCCGGGGAATCCGCGTCCTACGAGCAGTACTTC
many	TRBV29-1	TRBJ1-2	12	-	CSVEDAPWGYTF	TGCAGCGTTGAAGACGCACCCTGGGGCTACACCTTC
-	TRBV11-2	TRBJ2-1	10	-	CASFHNEQFF	TGTGCCAGCTTCCACAATGAGCAGTTCTTC
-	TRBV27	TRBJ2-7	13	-	CASSLIATYEQYF	TGTGCCAGCAGTTTAATAGCTACCTACGAGCAGTACTTC
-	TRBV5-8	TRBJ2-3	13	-	CASSLAPGDTQYF	TGTGCCAGCAGCTTGGCCCCTGGAGATACGCAGTATTTT
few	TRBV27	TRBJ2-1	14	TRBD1	CASSLSTGENEQFF	TGTGCCAGCAGTTTGTCCACAGGGGAGAATGAGCAGTTCTTC
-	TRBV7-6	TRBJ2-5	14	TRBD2	CASSLIAGDETQYF	TGTGCCAGCAGCTTAATCGCGGGGGACGAGACCCAGTACTTC
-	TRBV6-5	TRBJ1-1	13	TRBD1	CASSSGTDTEAFF	TGTGCCAGCAGTTCGGGGACAGACACTGAAGCTTTCTTT
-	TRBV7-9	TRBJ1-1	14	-	CASRDGSGNTEAFF	TGTGCCAGCAGGGACGGGTCGGGGAACACTGAAGCTTTCTTT
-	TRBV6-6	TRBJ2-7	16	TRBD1	CASSYSTGLSSYEQYF	TGTGCCAGCAGTTACTCGACAGGGCTGAGCTCCTACGAGCAGTACTTC
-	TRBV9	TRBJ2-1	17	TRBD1	CASSVRLDRGGYNEQFF	TGTGCCAGCAGCGTAAGGCTTGACAGGGGAGGCTACAATGAGCAGTTCTTC
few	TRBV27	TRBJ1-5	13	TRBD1	CASSQQGGSAQHF	TGTGCCAGCAGTCAACAGGGGGGATCGGCCCAGCATTTT
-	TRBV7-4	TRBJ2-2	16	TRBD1	CASSFRQGITTGELFF	TGTGCCAGCAGCTTCCGACAGGGAATTACCACCGGGGAGCTGTTTTTT
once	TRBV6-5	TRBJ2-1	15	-	CASSLYRANYNEQFF	TGTGCCAGCAGCCTTTACAGGGCGAACTACAATGAGCAGTTCTTC
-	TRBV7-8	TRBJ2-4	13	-	CASSLVGENIQYF	TGTGCCAGCAGCTTAGTAGGTGAAAACATTCAGTACTTC
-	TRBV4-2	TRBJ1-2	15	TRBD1	CASSLEGTGSYGYTF	TGTGCCAGCAGCTTGGAGGGGACAGGGAGCTATGGCTACACCTTC
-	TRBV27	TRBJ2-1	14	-	CASSLWSGGGEQFF	TGTGCCAGCAGTTTATGGTCCGGGGGCGGTGAGCAGTTCTTC
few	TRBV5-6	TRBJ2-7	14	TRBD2	CASSIGGDFYEQYF	TGTGCCAGCAGCATCGGGGGGGACTTCTACGAGCAGTACTTC